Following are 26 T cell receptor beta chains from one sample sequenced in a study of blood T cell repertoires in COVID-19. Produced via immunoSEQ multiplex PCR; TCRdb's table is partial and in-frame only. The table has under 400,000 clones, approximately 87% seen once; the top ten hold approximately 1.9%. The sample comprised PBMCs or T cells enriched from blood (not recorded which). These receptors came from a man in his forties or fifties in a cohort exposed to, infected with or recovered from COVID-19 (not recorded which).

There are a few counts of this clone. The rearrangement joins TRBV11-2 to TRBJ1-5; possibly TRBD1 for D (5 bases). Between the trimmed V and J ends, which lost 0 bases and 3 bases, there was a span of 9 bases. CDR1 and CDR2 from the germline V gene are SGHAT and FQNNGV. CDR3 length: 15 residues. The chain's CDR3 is CASSLDRGANQPQHF. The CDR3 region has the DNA TGTGCCAGCAGCTTAGATCGCGGGGCCAATCAGCCCCAGCATTTT.

The CDR3 is CASTFPGTGELFF. The CDR3 DNA is TGTGCCAGCACTTTCCCGGGCACCGGGGAGCTGTTTTTT. This chain links TRBV6-5 with TRBJ2-2; D ambiguous. The CDR3 extends over 13 amino acids. Trimming took 7 bases from V and 4 from J, leaving 10 bases between them. Germline V lookup: CDR1 MNHEY, CDR2 SVGAGI.

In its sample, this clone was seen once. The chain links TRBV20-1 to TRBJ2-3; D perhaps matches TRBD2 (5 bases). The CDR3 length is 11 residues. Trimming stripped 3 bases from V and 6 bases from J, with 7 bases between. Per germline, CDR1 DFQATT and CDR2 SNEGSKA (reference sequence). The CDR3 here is CSASWEDTQYF. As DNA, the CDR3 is TGCAGTGCTAGTTGGGAGGATACGCAGTATTTT.

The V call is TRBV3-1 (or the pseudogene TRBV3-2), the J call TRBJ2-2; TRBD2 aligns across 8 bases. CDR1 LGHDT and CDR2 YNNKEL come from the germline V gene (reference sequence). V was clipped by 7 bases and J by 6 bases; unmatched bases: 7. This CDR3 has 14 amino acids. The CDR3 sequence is CASIGLAEAGELFF. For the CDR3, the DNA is TGTGCCAGCATCGGACTAGCCGAGGCCGGGGAGCTGTTTTTT.

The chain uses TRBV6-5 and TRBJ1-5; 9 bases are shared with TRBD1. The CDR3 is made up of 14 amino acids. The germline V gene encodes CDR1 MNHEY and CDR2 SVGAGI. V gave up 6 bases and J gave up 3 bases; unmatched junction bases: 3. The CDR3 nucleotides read TGTGCCAGCAGGGGACAGGGCGACAATCAGCCCCAGCATTTT. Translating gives CASRGQGDNQPQHF.

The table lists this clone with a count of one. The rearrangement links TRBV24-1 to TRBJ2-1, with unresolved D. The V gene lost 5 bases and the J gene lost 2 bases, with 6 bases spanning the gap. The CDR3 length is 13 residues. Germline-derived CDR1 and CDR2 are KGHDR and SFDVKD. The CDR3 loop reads CATSVQAYNEQFF. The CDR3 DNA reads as TGTGCCACCAGTGTTCAGGCCTACAATGAGCAGTTCTTC.

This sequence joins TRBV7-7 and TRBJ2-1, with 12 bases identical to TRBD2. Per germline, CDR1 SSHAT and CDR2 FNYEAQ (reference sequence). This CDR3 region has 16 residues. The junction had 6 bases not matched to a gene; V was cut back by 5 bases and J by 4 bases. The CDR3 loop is CASSDSLAGGYNEQFF. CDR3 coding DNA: TGTGCCAGCAGCGACAGCCTAGCGGGAGGGTACAATGAGCAGTTCTTC.

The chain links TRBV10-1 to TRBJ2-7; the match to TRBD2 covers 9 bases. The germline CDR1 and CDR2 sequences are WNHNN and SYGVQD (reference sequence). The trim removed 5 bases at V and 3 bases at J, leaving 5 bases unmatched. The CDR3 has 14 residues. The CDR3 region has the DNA TGCGCCAGCAGTTTAGCGGGAGCGGGCTACGAGCAGTACTTC. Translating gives CASSLAGAGYEQYF.

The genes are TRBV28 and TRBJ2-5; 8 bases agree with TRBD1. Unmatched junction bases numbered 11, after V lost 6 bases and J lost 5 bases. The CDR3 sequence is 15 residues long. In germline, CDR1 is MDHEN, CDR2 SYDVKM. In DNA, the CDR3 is TGTGCCAGCAGCTCCCCAGGGGGCGCACAGGAGACCCAGTACTTC. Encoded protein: CASSSPGGAQETQYF. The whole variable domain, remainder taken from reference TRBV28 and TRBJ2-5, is DVKVTQSSRYLVKRTGEKVFLECVQDMDHENMFWYRQDPGLGLRLIYFSYDVKMKEKGDIPEGYSVSREKKERFSLILESASTNQTSMYLCASSSPGGAQETQYFGPGTRLLVL.

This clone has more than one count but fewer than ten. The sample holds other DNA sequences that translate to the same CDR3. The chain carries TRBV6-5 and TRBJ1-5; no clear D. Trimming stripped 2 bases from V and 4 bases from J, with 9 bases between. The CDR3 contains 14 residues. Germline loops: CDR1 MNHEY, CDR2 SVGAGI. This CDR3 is CASSYKAGNQPQHF. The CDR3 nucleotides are TGTGCCAGCAGTTACAAGGCGGGGAATCAGCCCCAGCATTTT.

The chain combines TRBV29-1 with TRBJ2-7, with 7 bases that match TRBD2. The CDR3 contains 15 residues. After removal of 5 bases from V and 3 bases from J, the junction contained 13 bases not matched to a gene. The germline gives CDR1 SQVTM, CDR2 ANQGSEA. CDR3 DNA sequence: TGCAGCGTTCGGACACCGAGGGGCGGGAGCTACGAGCAGTACTTC. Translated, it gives CSVRTPRGGSYEQYF.

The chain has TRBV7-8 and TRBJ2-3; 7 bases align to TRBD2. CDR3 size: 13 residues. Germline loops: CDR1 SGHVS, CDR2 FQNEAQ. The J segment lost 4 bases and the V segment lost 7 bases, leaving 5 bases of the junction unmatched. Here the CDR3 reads CASTLAGPDTQYF. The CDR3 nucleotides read TGTGCCAGCACTTTAGCGGGCCCAGATACGCAGTATTTT.

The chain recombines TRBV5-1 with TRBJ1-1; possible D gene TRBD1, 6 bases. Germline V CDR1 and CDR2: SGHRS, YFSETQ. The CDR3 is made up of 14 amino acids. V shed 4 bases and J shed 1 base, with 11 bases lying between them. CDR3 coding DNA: TGCGCCAGCAGCAAACCGGACAGGAACACTGAAGCTTTCTTT. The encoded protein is CASSKPDRNTEAFF.

CDR3 nucleotides: TGTGCCACCAGTGCGGGGGGCACAGATACGCAGTATTTT. It yields the protein CATSAGGTDTQYF. V usage is TRBV24-1 and J usage is TRBJ2-3; a possible D gene is TRBD2 (6 bases). Trimming shortened V by 5 bases and J by 1 base, and 6 bases separated the two germline ends. This CDR3 has 13 amino acids. Germline V gene lookup returns CDR1 KGHDR and CDR2 SFDVKD.

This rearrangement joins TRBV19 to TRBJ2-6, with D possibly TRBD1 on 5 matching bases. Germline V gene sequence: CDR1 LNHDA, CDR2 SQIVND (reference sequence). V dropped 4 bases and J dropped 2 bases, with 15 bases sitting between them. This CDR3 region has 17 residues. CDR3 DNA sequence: TGTGCCAGTAGTACGCGGCAGGGTATGACTGGGGCCAACGTCCTGACTTTC. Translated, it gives CASSTRQGMTGANVLTF.

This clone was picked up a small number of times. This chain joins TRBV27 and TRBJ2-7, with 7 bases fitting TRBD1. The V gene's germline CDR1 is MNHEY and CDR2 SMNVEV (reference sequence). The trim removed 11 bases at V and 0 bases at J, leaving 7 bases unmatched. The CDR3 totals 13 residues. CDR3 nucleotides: TGTGCCTCCATAAGGACAGGCTCCTACGAGCAGTACTTC. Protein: CASIRTGSYEQYF.

The CDR3 coding sequence is TGTGCCATCCTAGGGACTAGCGGAAGCTGGGAGCAGTTCTTC. This encodes CAILGTSGSWEQFF. The chain uses TRBV7-9 and TRBJ2-1; 11 bases map to TRBD2. The germline V gene has CDR1 SEHNR and CDR2 FQNEAQ (reference sequence). V lost 10 bases and J lost 10; bases outside the gene matches: 12. CDR3 length: 14 residues.

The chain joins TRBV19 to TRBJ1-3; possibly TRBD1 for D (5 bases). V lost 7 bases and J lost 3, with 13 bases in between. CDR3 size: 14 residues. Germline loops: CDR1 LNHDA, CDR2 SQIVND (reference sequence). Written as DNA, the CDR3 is TGTGCCAGTATTGGGGCGCACCGTGGAAACACCATATATTTT. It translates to CASIGAHRGNTIYF.

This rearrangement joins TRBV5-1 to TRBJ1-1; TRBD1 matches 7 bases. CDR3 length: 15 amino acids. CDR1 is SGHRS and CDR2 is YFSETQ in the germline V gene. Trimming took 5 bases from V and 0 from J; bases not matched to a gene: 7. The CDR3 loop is CASRDKGQLNTEAFF. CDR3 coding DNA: TGCGCCAGCAGGGACAAGGGACAGCTGAACACTGAAGCTTTCTTT.

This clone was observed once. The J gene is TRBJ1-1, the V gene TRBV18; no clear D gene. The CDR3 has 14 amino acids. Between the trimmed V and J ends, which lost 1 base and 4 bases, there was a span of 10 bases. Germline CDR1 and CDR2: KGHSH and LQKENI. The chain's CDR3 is CASSPRTGRTEAFF. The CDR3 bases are TGTGCCAGCTCACCACGTACTGGGCGCACTGAAGCTTTCTTT.

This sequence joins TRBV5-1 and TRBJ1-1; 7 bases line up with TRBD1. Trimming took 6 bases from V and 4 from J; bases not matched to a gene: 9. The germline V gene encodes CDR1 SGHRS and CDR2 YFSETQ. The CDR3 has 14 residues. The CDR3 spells CASTPQTGLTEAFF. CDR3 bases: TGCGCCAGCACCCCCCAGACAGGGCTCACTGAAGCTTTCTTT.

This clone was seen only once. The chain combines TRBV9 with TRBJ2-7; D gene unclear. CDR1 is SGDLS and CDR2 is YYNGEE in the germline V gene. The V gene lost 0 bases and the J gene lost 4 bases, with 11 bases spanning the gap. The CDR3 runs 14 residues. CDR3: CASSVESFTYEQYF. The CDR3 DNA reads TGTGCCAGCAGCGTAGAGTCCTTTACTTACGAGCAGTACTTC.

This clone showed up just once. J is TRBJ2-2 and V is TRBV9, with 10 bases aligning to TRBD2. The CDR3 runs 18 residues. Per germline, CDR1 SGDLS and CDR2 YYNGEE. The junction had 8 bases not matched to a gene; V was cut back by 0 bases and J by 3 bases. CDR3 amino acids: CASSVGLASGRYTGELFF. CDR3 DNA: TGTGCCAGCAGCGTAGGATTGGCTAGCGGGAGATACACCGGGGAGCTGTTTTTT.

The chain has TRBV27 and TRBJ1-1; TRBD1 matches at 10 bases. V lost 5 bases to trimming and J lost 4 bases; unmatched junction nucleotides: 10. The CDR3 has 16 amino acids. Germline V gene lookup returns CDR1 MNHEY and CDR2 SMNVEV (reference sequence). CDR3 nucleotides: TGTGCCAGCAGTAACGACAGGGGGCAGGGTGGCACTGAAGCTTTCTTT. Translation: CASSNDRGQGGTEAFF.

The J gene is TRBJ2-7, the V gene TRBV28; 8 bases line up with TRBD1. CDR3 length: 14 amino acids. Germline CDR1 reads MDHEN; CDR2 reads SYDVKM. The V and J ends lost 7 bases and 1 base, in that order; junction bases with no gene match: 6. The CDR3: CASTPGQVSYEQYF. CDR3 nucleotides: TGTGCCAGCACCCCGGGACAGGTGTCCTACGAGCAGTACTTC. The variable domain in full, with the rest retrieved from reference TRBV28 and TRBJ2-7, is DVKVTQSSRYLVKRTGEKVFLECVQDMDHENMFWYRQDPGLGLRLIYFSYDVKMKEKGDIPEGYSVSREKKERFSLILESASTNQTSMYLCASTPGQVSYEQYFGPGTRLTVT.

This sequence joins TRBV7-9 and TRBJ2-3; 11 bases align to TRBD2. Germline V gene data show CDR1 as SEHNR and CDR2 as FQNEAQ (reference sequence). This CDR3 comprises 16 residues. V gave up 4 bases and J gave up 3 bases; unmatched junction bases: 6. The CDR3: CASSSLLAGATDTQYF. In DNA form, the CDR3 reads TGTGCCAGCAGCTCGTTACTAGCGGGAGCAACAGATACGCAGTATTTT.